The text below deals with one T cell receptor beta chain. What antigen it recognizes has not been identified. Base qualities are missing; no much larger clone stands one base away. The sample is drawn from a study of blood T cell repertoires in COVID-19 (dated by TCRdb to about 2020). About the investigation overall: The collaborator samples originated in the United States, Italy and Spain and spanned the acute and convalescent phases of COVID-19. The repertoires were made available in a free public database intended to serve as a resource for research on the immune response to SARS-CoV-2. The prospective study material was composed of cDNA or gDNA derived from T cells, B-cell-depleted T cells, or PBMCs. The samples were drawn from the first 160 participants of the ongoing ImmuneRACE study and from some 1,300 subjects provided by 6 global collaborators. The dataset comprised deeply sampled blood TCRbeta repertoires from subjects exposed to, actively infected with, or recovered from COVID-19. HLA class I and class II types, where available, came from metadata supplied by the sample provider rather than from assay-based typing. Sample metadata almost always included a de-identified subject ID, COVID-19 status, age in years and sex.

What the research found in general, with its limitations: The quantity of clinical and demographic metadata differed by source and by participant and was supplied without curation.

The immunoSEQ Assay, a bias-controlled multiplex PCR, was used to amplify TCRbeta CDR3 regions from genomic DNA. Concerning the study's data processing: Nucleated cell counts per sample were estimated from amplification of reference gene primers within the assay. To quantify the absolute abundance of each unique TCRbeta CDR3 rearrangement, sequence reads were collapsed and filtered. Productive Simpson clonality was computed per sample as the square root of Simpson's diversity index over productive rearrangements. The table comes from immuneACCESS by way of TCRdb, which keeps in-frame sequences with V and J called. Part of the clones is missing from these tables; in studies checked, under half for an unresolved V gene and the rest for unknown reasons. V and J calls and clone size follow that table, whereas D and trimming were derived from the DNA. Recorded for this sample are roughly 200,000 clones; roughly 88% of them occurred a single time. Jointly, the top ten make up about 9.6% of the sample.

In the prospective study, participants were about 18 to 95 years old, resided in about two dozen geographic areas of the United States, and were enrolled through a virtual design. To assign participants to cohorts, the prospective study relied on clinical history that participants themselves reported in a screening survey and a study questionnaire. ImmuneRACE Cohort 3 recovered participants were defined by two consecutive negative NP/OP PCR tests, healthcare professional clearance, or symptom resolution. In the prospective study, mobile phlebotomists collected whole blood, serum and a nasopharyngeal or oropharyngeal swab from each participant. Prospective study participants could optionally give additional blood draws and questionnaires over an approximately 2-month period. Before DNA extraction, blood samples from the prospective study were shipped at room temperature or frozen. V was cut back by 7 bases and J by 5 bases, leaving a gap of 13 bases between them. The germline V gene sets CDR1 to ENHRY and CDR2 to SYGVKD. The CDR3 runs 13 amino acids, cysteine and phenylalanine included. The sequence is cut down to CDR3 DNA, 39 bases in frame from base 1.

The chain couples TRBV10-3 to TRBJ2-3; 6 matching bases give a weak D call of TRBD1. The sequenced sample consisted of PBMCs or T cells enriched from blood (not recorded which). The clonotype was recovered from a woman aged 25 to 39 who had recovered from COVID-19. The DNA sequence follows: TGTGCCATCAATGGGTTACAGGGAGATACGCAGTATTTT. It specifies CAINGLQGDTQYF.